What follows are 29 T cell receptor beta chains derived from one specimen sequenced in a study of T cell responses to AZD1222 COVID-19 vaccine. Method: immunoSEQ multiplex PCR; TCRdb's copy keeps in-frame clones and lacks some. In the table there are about 110,000 clones, about 90% of which are singletons. Material: peripheral blood, obtained on day 0 of AZD1222 vaccination. These receptors all stem from an adult in good health.

The chain employs TRBV7-2 and TRBJ2-3; TRBD2 matches at 8 bases. After removal of 5 bases from V and 0 bases from J, the junction contained 4 bases not matched to a gene. The CDR3 totals 15 residues. The germline V gene has CDR1 SGHTA and CDR2 FQGNSA. As DNA, the CDR3 is TGTGCCAGCAGCCCCGGGAGGGGGAGCACAGATACGCAGTATTTT. It translates to CASSPGRGSTDTQYF.

The chain combines TRBV5-1 with TRBJ2-7; perhaps TRBD2 as D (5 bases). This CDR3 is 13 amino acids long. V was pared by 4 bases and J by 0 bases, with 8 bases between. CDR1 is SGHRS, CDR2 YFSETQ, per germline. The CDR3 DNA reads TGCGCCAGCAGCCCGACTATCTCCTACGAGCAGTACTTC. Translation: CASSPTISYEQYF.

This clone was picked up a small number of times. The J gene is TRBJ2-3, the V gene TRBV10-2; the match to TRBD2 covers 7 bases. The V segment lost 4 bases and the J segment 6 bases; nucleotides outside the gene matches: 4. Germline CDR1 WSHSY, CDR2 SAAADI. The CDR3 consists of 13 residues. The CDR3 spells CASSVILADTQYF. The CDR3 nucleotides read TGCGCCAGCAGTGTGATACTAGCGGATACGCAGTATTTT.

The V call is TRBV6-5, the J call TRBJ2-1, with D possibly being TRBD2 (5 bases). This CDR3 comprises 15 residues. The ends were cut back, 5 bases at V and 0 bases at J, with 11 bases in the middle. Germline V gene data show CDR1 as MNHEY and CDR2 as SVGAGI. The CDR3 reads CASSIAPSSYNEQFF. The CDR3 bases are TGTGCCAGCAGTATAGCGCCCAGCTCCTACAATGAGCAGTTCTTC.

CDR3 in DNA: TGTGCCAGCTCACCACCGTGGGGACAAGGCTCTGGAAACACCATATATTTT. This sequence encodes CASSPPWGQGSGNTIYF. The chain uses TRBV18 and TRBJ1-3, with a weak D call TRBD1 (6 bases). The CDR3 is 17 amino acids. In germline, CDR1 is KGHSH, CDR2 LQKENI. Trimming removed 0 bases from V and 0 bases from J, with 12 bases in between.

V gene TRBV4-1 combines with J gene TRBJ2-1; D is unclear. This CDR3 is 13 amino acids long. The V gene's germline CDR1 is MGHRA and CDR2 YSYEKL. Trimming took off 2 bases at V and 4 bases at J, with 6 bases between the two ends. Here the CDR3 reads CASSQSGYNEQFF. The CDR3 nucleotides are TGCGCCAGCAGCCAATCCGGTTACAATGAGCAGTTCTTC.

This chain joins TRBV12-3 or TRBV12-4 and TRBJ2-3; D is possibly TRBD1 or TRBD2 (5 bases each). The CDR3 consists of 13 residues. V lost 2 bases and J lost 6, with 9 bases in between. The CDR3 is CASSLRGADTQYF. The CDR3 DNA sequence: TGTGCCAGCAGTTTACGAGGGGCCGATACGCAGTATTTT.

This clone was detected once. V gene TRBV3-1 (or the pseudogene TRBV3-2) combines with J gene TRBJ1-5, with 7 bases aligning to TRBD1. The CDR3 is 14 residues long. Germline lookup yields CDR1 LGHDT and CDR2 YNNKEL (reference sequence). Germline trimming cut 5 bases from V and 3 bases from J; bases unmatched to any gene: 4. CDR3 in DNA: TGTGCCAGCAGCGAGACAGGGATCAATCAGCCCCAGCATTTT. Translation: CASSETGINQPQHF.

The chain links TRBV12-3 or TRBV12-4 to TRBJ1-1, with D hard to call. Trimming stripped 5 bases from V and 11 bases from J, with 9 bases between. The CDR3 runs 10 residues. CDR3: CASSKRGAFF. The CDR3 region has the DNA TGTGCCAGCAGTAAACGGGGTGCTTTCTTT.

The chain has TRBV7-8 and TRBJ1-3, with D possibly TRBD1 on 5 matching bases. The germline V and J ends were trimmed by 5 bases and 4 bases, with 12 bases remaining between them. Germline V gives CDR1 SGHVS, CDR2 FQNEAQ. The CDR3 spans 14 residues. Here the CDR3 DNA reads TGTGCCAGCAGCCCCGGACAATCAGGAAACACCATATATTTT. Its protein product is CASSPGQSGNTIYF.

The chain recombines TRBV9 with TRBJ1-3, with a tentative D call TRBD1 (6 bases). Looked up from germline, CDR1 is SGDLS and CDR2 is YYNGEE. The CDR3 length is 14 residues. V was trimmed by 4 bases and J by 3 bases, leaving 11 bases between them. CDR3 nucleotide sequence: TGTGCCAGCAGCCAACAGGGCTTTGGAAACACCATATATTTT. Translated: CASSQQGFGNTIYF. Filled out from reference TRBV9 and TRBJ1-3, the complete variable domain reads DSGVTQTPKHLITATGQRVTLRCSPRSGDLSVYWYQQSLDQGLQFLIQYYNGEERAKGNILERFSAQQFPDLHSELNLSSLELGDSALYFCASSQQGFGNTIYFGEGSWLTVV.

The chain has TRBV5-5 and TRBJ1-2; no firm D call. The CDR3 consists of 14 residues. The V and J ends lost 4 bases and 1 base respectively, with 11 bases between them. CDR1 and CDR2 (germline): SGHKS, YYEKEE (reference sequence). The CDR3 region has the DNA TGTGCCAGCAGCGGGCCCGGGATTAACTATGGCTACACCTTC. Its protein product is CASSGPGINYGYTF.

V usage is TRBV20-1 and J usage is TRBJ2-3; TRBD2 matches at 9 bases. From germline, CDR1 is DFQATT and CDR2 SNEGSKA (reference sequence). The CDR3 totals 11 residues. In DNA form, the CDR3 reads TGCAGGGCGGCGGGAGGGGATTTAGCGTATTTT. Translated: CRAAGGDLAYF.

The gene calls are TRBV11-3 and TRBJ2-2; 7 bases agree with TRBD1. CDR1 SGHNT and CDR2 YENEEA come from the germline V gene. This CDR3 comprises 15 residues. V trimming: 5 bases; J trimming: 4 bases; junction bases outside the gene matches: 7. In nucleotides, the CDR3 is TGTGCCAGCAGCCCTGCCGCAGGGGGCACCGGGGAGCTGTTTTTT. It yields the protein CASSPAAGGTGELFF.

The chain carries TRBV3-1 (or the pseudogene TRBV3-2) and TRBJ2-7; D might be TRBD1 (5 bases). The CDR3 is 12 amino acids. The germline CDR1 and CDR2 sequences are LGHDT and YNNKEL (reference sequence). Trimming shortened V by 4 bases and J by 3 bases, and 7 bases separated the two germline ends. CDR3 in DNA: TGTGCCAGCAGCCCCAGGGACTACGAGCAGTACTTC. It specifies CASSPRDYEQYF.

This rearrangement joins TRBV13 to TRBJ2-4, with TRBD1 as a possible D gene (5 bases). CDR3 length equals 14 residues. The V gene's germline CDR1 is PRHDT and CDR2 FYEKMQ (reference sequence). V was trimmed by 2 bases and J by 3 bases, leaving 8 bases between them. The CDR3 DNA reads TGTGCCAGCAGCTTACAGGGCGTCAAAAACATTCAGTACTTC. Encoded protein: CASSLQGVKNIQYF.

The chain links TRBV6-6 to TRBJ1-5; D ambiguous. The germline V gene has CDR1 MNHNY and CDR2 SVGAGI (reference sequence). Trimming removed 6 bases at V and 1 base at J, with 10 bases between. The CDR3 has 14 residues. The CDR3 loop reads CASRPLDSNQPQHF. DNA of the CDR3: TGTGCCAGCAGACCTCTGGACAGCAATCAGCCCCAGCATTTT.

The rearrangement uses TRBV11-2 and TRBJ2-7; TRBD1 agrees at 9 bases. Germline V CDR1 and CDR2: SGHAT, FQNNGV. The CDR3 runs 14 residues. The V gene end was trimmed by 7 bases and the J gene end by 5 bases; junction bases not matched to a gene: 9. The CDR3 protein is CASNTGTGYNEQYF. Written as DNA, the CDR3 is TGTGCCAGCAACACCGGGACAGGGTATAACGAGCAGTACTTC.

V usage is TRBV3-1 (or the pseudogene TRBV3-2) and J usage is TRBJ2-3, with a tentative D call TRBD2 (6 bases). The CDR3 contains 16 residues. Germline V gives CDR1 LGHDT, CDR2 YNNKEL (reference sequence). Trimming took off 0 bases at V and 0 bases at J, with 10 bases between the two ends. The CDR3 spells CASSQDLRGSTDTQYF. DNA for the CDR3: TGTGCCAGCAGCCAAGATTTGCGGGGTAGCACAGATACGCAGTATTTT.

V and J are TRBV2 and TRBJ2-7, with a possible D match to TRBD2 (6 bases). V shed 3 bases and J shed 7 bases, with 16 bases lying between them. The CDR3 spans 14 residues. The germline V gene has CDR1 SNHLY and CDR2 FYNNEI. The CDR3 nucleotides read TGTGCCAGCAGTGAGTCCCCGGGAGTGAGGGAGCAGTACTTC. It translates to CASSESPGVREQYF. Combining the CDR3 with reference TRBV2 and TRBJ2-7 gives the whole variable domain EPEVTQTPSHQVTQMGQEVILRCVPISNHLYFYWYRQILGQKVEFLVSFYNNEISEKSEIFDDQFSVERPDGSNFTLKIRSTKLEDSAMYFCASSESPGVREQYFGPGTRLTVT.

V is TRBV10-3 and J is TRBJ2-3; 8 nucleotides match TRBD2. Per the germline V gene, CDR1 is ENHRY and CDR2 is SYGVKD. The CDR3 runs to 19 residues. Trimming at V came to 6 bases and at J to 0 bases, leaving 17 bases not matched to a gene. CDR3 coding DNA: TGTGCCATCAGGAGTCCGCGGGGACTAGTGGGCTCTAGCACAGATACGCAGTATTTT. This encodes CAIRSPRGLVGSSTDTQYF.

The rearrangement links TRBV6-4 to TRBJ2-1, with TRBD2 as a possible D gene (5 bases). The CDR3 runs to 16 residues. Germline CDR1 and CDR2: MRHNA and SNTAGT. Deletions cut 3 bases from V and 10 bases from J, with 22 bases between. The CDR3 is CASSEGRSGWKGEQFF. CDR3 in DNA: TGTGCCAGCAGTGAGGGCAGGAGCGGCTGGAAAGGGGAGCAGTTCTTC.

CDR3 nucleotide sequence: TGTGCCAGCAGCCATCCGAACAATGAGCAGTTCTTC. This sequence encodes CASSHPNNEQFF. This rearrangement joins TRBV11-2 to TRBJ2-1, with D hard to call. Between the trimmed V and J ends, which lost 5 bases and 5 bases, there was a span of 7 bases. Germline values: CDR1 SGHAT, CDR2 FQNNGV. The CDR3 totals 12 residues.

The chain couples TRBV4-1 to TRBJ1-2, with a weak D call TRBD1 (5 bases). The CDR3 length is 16 residues. Trimming pared 3 bases from V and 1 base from J, leaving 15 bases between. Germline V gives CDR1 MGHRA, CDR2 YSYEKL. The CDR3 nucleotides are TGCGCCAGCAGCCAGGGCGGGACCGGCGTTAACTATGGCTACACCTTC. It encodes CASSQGGTGVNYGYTF.

V is TRBV10-2 and J is TRBJ1-2, with D unresolved. Trimming left V 6 bases short and J 7 bases short, with 15 bases between. This CDR3 comprises 13 residues. CDR1 WSHSY and CDR2 SAAADI come from the germline V gene. CDR3 protein: CASSSDTLLGYTF. Here the CDR3 DNA reads TGCGCCAGCAGCTCCGACACCCTACTTGGCTACACCTTC.

In regard to this clone: The sample holds other DNA sequences that translate to the same CDR3. The chain employs TRBV19 and TRBJ1-6; D call uncertain. CDR1 LNHDA and CDR2 SQIVND come from the germline V gene (reference sequence). The length of the CDR3 is 16 residues. V lost 6 bases and J lost 0, with 12 bases in between. This CDR3 is CASSITGSSYNSPLHF. Written as DNA, the CDR3 is TGTGCCAGTAGCATCACGGGGAGCTCCTATAATTCACCCCTCCACTTT.

The chain joins TRBV3-1 (or the pseudogene TRBV3-2) to TRBJ1-1, with 8 positions matching TRBD1. V shed 4 bases and J 5 bases; nucleotides not matched to a gene: 9. The CDR3 sequence is 15 residues long. Germline V CDR1 and CDR2: LGHDT, YNNKEL (reference sequence). DNA for the CDR3: TGTGCCAGCAGCCCCGGACAGGGAAGGAGGACTGAAGCTTTCTTT. The encoded protein is CASSPGQGRRTEAFF.

The chain couples TRBV6-2 or TRBV6-3 to TRBJ2-3, with D unclear. V gave up 2 bases and J gave up 5 bases, with 11 bases separating them. CDR1 is MNHEY and CDR2 is SVGEGT in the germline V gene. The CDR3 spans 14 residues. The CDR3 region has the DNA TGTGCCAGCAGTTACGGTGCCAGCGTAGATACGCAGTATTTT. It yields the protein CASSYGASVDTQYF.

A few counts support this clone. The gene calls are TRBV14 and TRBJ2-6; no clear D gene. CDR3 size: 14 residues. V gave up 4 bases and J gave up 3 bases, with 7 bases separating them. Germline V gives CDR1 SGHDN, CDR2 FVKESK. DNA of the CDR3: TGTGCCAGCAGCCCCTTAGGTGGGGCCAACGTCCTGACTTTC. Amino acids: CASSPLGGANVLTF.